These 26 T cell receptor beta chains originate from one sample sequenced in a study of CD8 T cells in Susac syndrome. After extraction with the RNeasy kit, about 0.45 to 1 ug of the RNA was reverse transcribed using random hexamers. Via MiXCR, TCRdb re-called the immunoSEQ multiplex PCR reads, giving one row per CDR3 protein. Of 180,000 or so distinct CDR3 sequences listed, roughly 95% are singletons. Sequenced: CD4+ T cells from PBMCs. These receptor sequences come from a human donor in good health.

This rearrangement joins TRBV12-3 or TRBV12-4 to TRBJ2-7; TRBD1 is a possible D gene (5 bases). Trimming removed 0 bases from V and 13 bases from J, with 16 bases in between. The CDR3 runs 13 residues. Written as DNA, the CDR3 is TGTGCCAGCAGTTTAGCCAGTAGGGGCAGAGCTTACTTC. Encoded protein: CASSLASRGRAYF.

This chain joins TRBV3-1 and TRBJ2-5; D unresolved. The germline CDR1 and CDR2 sequences are LGHDT and YNNKEL (reference sequence). The CDR3 contains 14 residues. V dropped 1 base and J dropped 4 bases, with 10 bases sitting between them. The CDR3 nucleotides are TGTGCCAGCAGCCAAGGCCCCTGGCGAGAGACCCAGTACTTC. It codes for CASSQGPWRETQYF.

This CDR3 is CASRPTGAYEQYF. CDR3 bases: TGTGCCAGCAGGCCTACAGGGGCCTACGAGCAGTACTTC. V gene TRBV6-5 combines with J gene TRBJ2-7, with 7 positions matching TRBD1. The V segment lost 6 bases and the J segment 2 bases; nucleotides outside the gene matches: 4. The CDR3 is 13 residues long. The germline CDR1 and CDR2 sequences are MNHEY and SVGAGI.

This chain links TRBV15 with TRBJ2-3; D unresolved. Trimming took 0 bases from V and 4 from J, leaving 8 bases between them. Germline values: CDR1 LNHNV, CDR2 YYDKDF (reference sequence). The CDR3 has 14 amino acids. The CDR3 nucleotides are TGTGCCACCAGCAGAGATGCCCCGTCAGATACGCAGTATTTT. Translated: CATSRDAPSDTQYF.

Only one count was recorded for this clonotype. The CDR3 loop reads CSARGFSYEQYV. The CDR3, as DNA: TGCAGTGCTAGAGGCTTTTCCTACGAGCAGTACGTC. The V and J genes are TRBV20-1 and TRBJ2-7; no definite D call. Per the germline V gene, CDR1 is DFQATT and CDR2 is SNEGSKA (reference sequence). Trimming removed 1 base at V and 1 base at J, with 5 bases between. CDR3 size: 12 residues.

CDR3 sequence reads: CSAPLSGRGNEQFF. The CDR3 DNA is TGCAGTGCCCCTTTGAGCGGGAGGGGCAATGAGCAGTTCTTC. This sequence joins TRBV20-1 and TRBJ2-1; 10 bases map to TRBD2. The CDR3 extends over 14 amino acids. V shed 6 bases and J 6 bases; nucleotides not matched to a gene: 8. From germline, CDR1 is DFQATT and CDR2 SNEGSKA (reference sequence).

The chain links TRBV5-1 to TRBJ2-7; maybe TRBD1 (6 bases). Trimming removed 4 bases at V and 0 bases at J, with 8 bases between. Germline CDR1 SGHRS, CDR2 YFSETQ. CDR3 length: 13 residues. The CDR3 DNA reads as TGCGCCAGCAGCGAGGACAGCTCCTACGAGCAGTACGTC. Translation: CASSEDSSYEQYV.

The rearrangement uses TRBV6-6 and TRBJ1-6; D gene uncertain. Per germline, CDR1 MNHNY and CDR2 SVGAGI (reference sequence). There are 16 residues in the CDR3. V shed 7 bases and J shed 3 bases, with 16 bases lying between them. CDR3 in DNA: TGTGCCAGCATCCAACGCGCGGGAGACTATAATTCACCCCTCCACTTT. Residues: CASIQRAGDYNSPLHF.

The rearrangement links TRBV19 to TRBJ1-5; no firm D call. The CDR3 has 13 amino acids. V lost 7 bases and J 7 bases, leaving 14 bases between the germline ends. Germline V gene lookup returns CDR1 LNHDA and CDR2 SQIVND (reference sequence). CDR3 DNA: TGTGCCAGTAACGGCCCACTGGAGCAGCCCCAGCATTTT. It yields the protein CASNGPLEQPQHF.

This clonotype turned up a few times. The chain couples TRBV29-1 to TRBJ1-2, with D perhaps TRBD1 (5 bases). The CDR3 is 12 amino acids. V dropped 4 bases and J dropped 2 bases, with 8 bases sitting between them. Germline values: CDR1 SQVTM, CDR2 ANQGSEA. CDR3 bases: TGCAGCGTTGTCGGGGGAAACTATGGCTACACCTTC. It yields the protein CSVVGGNYGYTF.

The chain links TRBV27 to TRBJ1-2; maybe TRBD1 (5 bases). V was cut by 5 bases and J by 5 bases, with 15 bases left in between. The CDR3 covers 14 residues. CDR1 is MNHEY and CDR2 is SMNVEV in the germline V gene (reference sequence). The CDR3 region is CASSPSRVEYGYTF. Written as DNA, the CDR3 is TGTGCCAGCAGTCCAAGCAGGGTTGAGTATGGCTACACCTTC.

CDR3 region: CASGASGRYEQYV. The DNA for the CDR3 is TGTGCCAGCGGGGCTAGCGGGAGGTACGAGCAGTACGTC. V is TRBV25-1 and J is TRBJ2-7; 11 nucleotides align to TRBD2. This CDR3 is 13 amino acids long. Germline assignment: CDR1 MGHDK and CDR2 SYGVNS. With 8 bases clipped from V and 4 bases from J, the junction kept 4 bases outside the gene matches.

The chain recombines TRBV5-1 with TRBJ1-2; D is unclear. The CDR3 totals 13 residues. With 4 bases removed from V and 3 bases from J, the gap between germline ends came to 10 bases. Germline V CDR1 and CDR2: SGHRS, YFSETQ. The DNA for the CDR3 is TGCGCCAGCAGCCCTGGTGGGGACTATGGCTACACCTTC. Residues: CASSPGGDYGYTF.

The chain couples TRBV24-1 to TRBJ2-5; no clear D. Germline V gene lookup returns CDR1 KGHDR and CDR2 SFDVKD. The V gene lost 5 bases and the J gene lost 5 bases, with 14 bases spanning the gap. The CDR3 loop spans 14 amino acids. The CDR3 region has the DNA TGTGCCACCAGTGCGGTGGCAGGTCGCGAGACCCAGTACTTC. It specifies CATSAVAGRETQYF.

This chain joins TRBV29-1 and TRBJ1-1; D perhaps matches TRBD1 (5 bases). The germline gives CDR1 SQVTM, CDR2 ANQGSEA. Trimming cost V 7 bases and J 3 bases, with 9 bases left between them. The CDR3 runs 11 residues. CDR3 residues: CSGQGYTEAFF. The CDR3 nucleotides are TGCAGCGGGCAGGGCTACACTGAAGCTTTCTTT.

The chain recombines TRBV20-1 with TRBJ2-5, with 9 bases identical to TRBD2. Germline CDR1 reads DFQATT; CDR2 reads SNEGSKA (reference sequence). The CDR3 has 15 residues. After removal of 5 bases from V and 1 base from J, the junction contained 8 bases not matched to a gene. CDR3 sequence (DNA): TGCAGTGCTGCCGGGACTAGCATCGTCCAAGAGACCCAGTACTTC. Translated, it gives CSAAGTSIVQETQYF.

The chain combines TRBV2 with TRBJ1-1, with D tentatively TRBD1 (6 bases). V dropped 6 bases and J dropped 5 bases, with 16 bases sitting between them. Germline CDR1 and CDR2: SNHLY and FYNNEI. The CDR3 contains 14 residues. This CDR3 reads CASRGDTPKTEAFF. CDR3 sequence (DNA): TGTGCCAGCAGGGGGGACACCCCCAAGACTGAAGCTTTCTTT.

The chain combines TRBV20-1 with TRBJ1-4, with D hard to call. This CDR3 has 14 residues. Trimming removed 5 bases from V and 8 bases from J, with 18 bases in between. The germline V gene has CDR1 DFQATT and CDR2 SNEGSKA (reference sequence). The CDR3 DNA follows: TGCAGTGCTCCACCAAGGAGGTCGAGGGAAAAACTGTTTTTT. Translating it yields CSAPPRRSREKLFF.

The gene calls are TRBV3-1 and TRBJ1-6; D is perhaps TRBD1 (6 bases). The ends were cut back, 0 bases at V and 12 bases at J, with 15 bases in the middle. Germline V gene data show CDR1 as LGHDT and CDR2 as YNNKEL (reference sequence). The CDR3 loop spans 15 amino acids. CDR3 sequence: CASSQDLGGLEPLHF. In nucleotides, the CDR3 is TGTGCCAGCAGCCAAGATTTAGGGGGGCTCGAACCCCTCCACTTT.

The rearrangement links TRBV29-1 to TRBJ2-5; the match to TRBD1 covers 7 bases. V shed 6 bases, J shed 3 bases, and the junction held 4 bases outside the gene matches. Germline V CDR1 and CDR2: SQVTM, ANQGSEA. The CDR3 consists of 12 residues. CDR3 nucleotide sequence: TGCAGCGTCCTCGGGACAGAAGAGACCCAGTACTTC. This translates into CSVLGTEETQYF. The whole variable domain, filled in from reference TRBV29-1 and TRBJ2-5, reads SAVISQKPSRDICQRGTSLTIQCQVDSQVTMMFWYRQQPGQSLTLIATANQGSEATYESGFVIDKFPISRPNLTFSTLTVSNMSPEDSSIYLCSVLGTEETQYFGPGTRLLVL.

The chain couples TRBV10-3 to TRBJ2-7; 9 nucleotides align to TRBD1. The CDR3 runs 13 residues. The V gene end was trimmed by 6 bases and the J gene end by 5 bases; junction bases not matched to a gene: 5. CDR1 is ENHRY, CDR2 SYGVKD, per germline. CDR3 nucleotide sequence: TGTGCCATCAGAGCGGACAGGGGCAACGAGCAGTACTTC. Protein product: CAIRADRGNEQYF.

The CDR3 region is CASSRDPGQDEKLFF. CDR3 nucleotide sequence: TGTGCCAGCAGCCGAGATCCGGGACAGGATGAAAAACTGTTTTTT. The rearrangement uses TRBV4-2 and TRBJ1-4, with 8 bases fitting TRBD1. The J segment lost 6 bases and the V segment lost 4 bases, leaving 7 bases of the junction unmatched. Per the germline V gene, CDR1 is LGHNA and CDR2 is YNFKEQ. This CDR3 region has 15 residues.

This clonotype has a single count. V is TRBV20-1 and J is TRBJ2-1; D gene ambiguous. V lost 8 bases to trimming and J lost 9 bases, with 17 bases between them. Germline CDR1 is DFQATT and CDR2 is SNEGSKA (reference sequence). The CDR3 spans 12 residues. In DNA, the CDR3 is TGCAGTCCTCCGGTGAGAGCCGGTGAGCAGTTCTTC. Protein product: CSPPVRAGEQFF.

The rearrangement joins TRBV5-4 to TRBJ2-2, with 12 bases aligning to TRBD1. The CDR3 is made up of 16 amino acids. The V gene's germline CDR1 is SGHNT and CDR2 YYREEE (reference sequence). V lost 3 bases to trimming and J lost 7 bases; unmatched junction nucleotides: 7. This CDR3 reads CASSSGTGGAGGELFF. The DNA of the CDR3 is TGTGCCAGCAGCTCCGGGACAGGGGGCGCGGGCGGGGAGCTGTTTTTT.

The V gene is TRBV29-1, the J gene TRBJ1-1, with 7 bases fitting TRBD1. V gave up 5 bases and J gave up 0 bases; unmatched junction bases: 9. CDR3 size: 15 residues. Germline lookup yields CDR1 SQVTM and CDR2 ANQGSEA. The CDR3 nucleotides read TGCAGCGTTCCGGGACAGATCAACATGAACACTGAAGCTTTCTTT. This translates into CSVPGQINMNTEAFF.

The gene calls are TRBV19 and TRBJ1-6, with a possible D match to TRBD1 (5 bases). Trimming stripped 7 bases from V and 5 bases from J, with 15 bases between. Per the germline V gene, CDR1 is LNHDA and CDR2 is SQIVND (reference sequence). This CDR3 contains 15 residues. CDR3 protein: CASTPSDRNNSPLHF. CDR3 nucleotides: TGTGCCAGTACTCCATCCGACAGAAATAATTCACCCCTCCACTTT. Using reference TRBV19 and TRBJ1-6 for the parts outside the CDR3, the full variable domain is DGGITQSPKYLFRKEGQNVTLSCEQNLNHDAMYWYRQDPGQGLRLIYYSQIVNDFQKGDIAEGYSVSREKKESFPLTVTSAQKNPTAFYLCASTPSDRNNSPLHFGNGTRLTVT.